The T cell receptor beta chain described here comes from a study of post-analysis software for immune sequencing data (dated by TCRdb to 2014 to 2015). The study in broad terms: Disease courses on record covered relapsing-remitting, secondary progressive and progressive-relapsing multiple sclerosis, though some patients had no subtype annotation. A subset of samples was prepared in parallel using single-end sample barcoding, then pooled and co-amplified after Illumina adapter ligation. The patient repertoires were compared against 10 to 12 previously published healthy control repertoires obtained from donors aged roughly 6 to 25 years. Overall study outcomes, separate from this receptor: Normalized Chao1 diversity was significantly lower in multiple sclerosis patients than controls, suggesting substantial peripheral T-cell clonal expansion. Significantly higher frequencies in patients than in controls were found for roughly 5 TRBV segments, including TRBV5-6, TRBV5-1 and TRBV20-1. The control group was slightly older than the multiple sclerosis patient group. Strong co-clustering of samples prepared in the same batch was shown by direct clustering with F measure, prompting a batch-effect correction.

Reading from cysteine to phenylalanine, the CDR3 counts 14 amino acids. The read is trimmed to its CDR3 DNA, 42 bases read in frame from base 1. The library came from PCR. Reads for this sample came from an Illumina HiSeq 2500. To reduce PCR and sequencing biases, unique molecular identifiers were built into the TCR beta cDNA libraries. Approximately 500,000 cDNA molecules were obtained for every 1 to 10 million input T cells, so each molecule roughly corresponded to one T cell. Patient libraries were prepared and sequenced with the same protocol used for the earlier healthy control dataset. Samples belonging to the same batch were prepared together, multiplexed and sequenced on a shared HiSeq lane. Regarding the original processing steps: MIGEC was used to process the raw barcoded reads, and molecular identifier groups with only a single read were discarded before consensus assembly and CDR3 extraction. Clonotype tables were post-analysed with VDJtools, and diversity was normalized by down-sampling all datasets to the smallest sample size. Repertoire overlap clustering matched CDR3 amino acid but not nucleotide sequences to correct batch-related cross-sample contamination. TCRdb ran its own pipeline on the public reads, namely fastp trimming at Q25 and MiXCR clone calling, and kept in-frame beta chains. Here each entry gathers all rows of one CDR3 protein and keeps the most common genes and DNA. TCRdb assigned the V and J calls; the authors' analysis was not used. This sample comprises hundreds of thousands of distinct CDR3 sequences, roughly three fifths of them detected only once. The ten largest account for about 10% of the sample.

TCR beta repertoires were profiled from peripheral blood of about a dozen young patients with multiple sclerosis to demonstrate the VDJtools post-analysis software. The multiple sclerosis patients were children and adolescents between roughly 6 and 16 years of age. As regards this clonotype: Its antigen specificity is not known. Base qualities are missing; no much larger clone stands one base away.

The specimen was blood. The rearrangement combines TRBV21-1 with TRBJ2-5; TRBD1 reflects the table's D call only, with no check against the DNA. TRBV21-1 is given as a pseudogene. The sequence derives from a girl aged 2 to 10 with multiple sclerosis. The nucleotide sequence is TGTGCCAGCAGCAAAGTGTACAGGGTAAAGACCCAGTACTTC. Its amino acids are CASSKVYRVKTQYF.